This T cell receptor (beta chain) was recorded in a study of T cell clonotyping in hematopoietic cell transplantation. This CDR3 is 11 amino acids long. The V gene lost 6 bases and the J gene lost 6 bases, with 11 bases spanning the gap. Germline values: CDR1 SQVTM, CDR2 ANQGSEA. Produced via immunoSEQ multiplex PCR; TCRdb's table is partial and in-frame only. This table holds under 20,000 clones, roughly 77% found once. Time point noted: recipient sample about 28 days before transplant, after cytoreduction. This receptor was identified in a man aged 55 to 69 with acute myeloid leukemia. Some clones in this sample may be carry-over from other donors' samples. The chain links TRBV29-1 to TRBJ1-1; D is ambiguous. The material sequenced was peripheral blood mononuclear cells, taken before stem cell transplant. The CDR3 loop reads CSVSRDAEAFF. DNA for the CDR3: TGCAGCGTCTCCCGGGATGCTGAAGCTTTCTTT.